Below, 23 T cell receptor beta chains from the same sample are listed, as sequenced in a study of CD8 T cells in ankylosing spondylitis. Study-wide results and limits: Within ankylosing spondylitis blood, a TCR beta motif made up of eight highly homologous variants appeared to be characteristic.

No antigen has been identified for these receptors. TCRdb re-analysed the 5' RACE reads in MiXCR, keeping a single row per CDR3 protein. This table holds fewer than 500,000 distinct CDR3 sequences, around 26% found once. Sequenced sample: blood, either unsorted or a sorted T cell fraction (not recorded which). These receptors originate from a male donor with ankylosing spondylitis.

This clonotype was counted between two and nine times. Written as DNA, the CDR3 is TGTGCCAGCAGTTACGAGGGGGCGCGCGTCTACGAGCAGTACTTC. Translated, it gives CASSYEGARVYEQYF. This chain connects TRBV6-5 to TRBJ2-7; 7 bases line up with TRBD1. J gave up 3 bases and V 2 bases, and 7 bases lay outside the gene matches. The CDR3 is 15 amino acids. Germline CDR1 and CDR2: MNHEY and SVGAGI.

This clonotype was counted between two and nine times. The chain combines TRBV19 with TRBJ2-3, with D possibly being TRBD1 (6 bases). Germline values: CDR1 LNHDA, CDR2 SQIVND (reference sequence). Trimming pared 4 bases from V and 1 base from J, leaving 9 bases between. The CDR3 consists of 14 residues. CDR3 loop: CASSTQGRTDTQYF. Here the CDR3 DNA reads TGTGCCAGTAGTACCCAGGGGCGCACAGATACGCAGTATTTT.

This clonotype has only a few counts. The V call is TRBV12-3 or TRBV12-4, the J call TRBJ2-5, with TRBD2 as a possible D gene (5 bases). The CDR3 length is 15 residues. V shed 5 bases and J shed 5 bases, with 18 bases lying between them. Here the CDR3 reads CASSPLELGDETQYF. DNA for the CDR3: TGTGCCAGCAGTCCCCTAGAGTTGGGAGACGAGACCCAGTACTTC.

In its sample, this clonotype was seen a few times. The V call is TRBV12-3 or TRBV12-4, the J call TRBJ2-7; D possibly uses TRBD1 or TRBD2 (6 bases each). V lost 4 bases and J 0 bases, leaving 13 bases between the germline ends. There are 15 residues in the CDR3. CDR3: CASSWGAGSSYEQYF. The CDR3 nucleotides read TGTGCCAGCAGTTGGGGGGCAGGGAGCTCCTACGAGCAGTACTTC.

The CDR3 DNA reads as TGCAGTGCTAGTAGGCGGGAAGAGACCCAGTACTTC. This codes for CSASRREETQYF. The chain couples TRBV20-1 to TRBJ2-5, with D possibly matching TRBD2 (5 bases). The V end lost 3 bases, the J end lost 3 bases, and 8 bases lay between the germline ends. The germline V gene has CDR1 DFQATT and CDR2 SNEGSKA (reference sequence). This CDR3 comprises 12 residues.

This clonotype is a singleton in its sample. The V and J genes are TRBV21-1 and TRBJ2-7; the listed D gene, TRBD1, was not tested against the DNA. TRBV21-1 is classified as a pseudogene. The CDR3 length is 15 residues. In DNA form, the CDR3 reads TGTGCCAGCAGCAAGGGTGGGGACAGAGCCTACGAGCAGTACGTC. This encodes CASSKGGDRAYEQYV.

This clonotype was recorded a few times. The chain couples TRBV5-1 to TRBJ2-3, with TRBD2 identical over 12 bases. From germline, CDR1 is SGHRS and CDR2 YFSETQ. The J segment lost 1 base and the V segment lost 0 bases, leaving 3 bases of the junction unmatched. The CDR3 covers 17 residues. CDR3 amino acids: CASSLAPSGRGTDTQYF. CDR3 in DNA: TGCGCCAGCAGCTTGGCCCCTAGCGGGAGGGGCACAGATACGCAGTATTTT.

In its sample, this clonotype was seen many times. The chain combines TRBV6-1 with TRBJ2-1; the D is unclear. The germline CDR1 and CDR2 sequences are MNHNS and SASEGT. V lost 10 bases to trimming and J lost 6 bases, with 16 bases between them. The CDR3 extends over 13 amino acids. CDR3 protein: CATTFTIGNEQFF. DNA for the CDR3: TGTGCCACTACATTTACTATAGGCAATGAGCAGTTCTTC.

The chain links TRBV29-1 to TRBJ2-1, with D perhaps given as TRBD1 or TRBD2 (5 bases each). V dropped 4 bases and J dropped 6 bases, with 13 bases sitting between them. CDR3 length: 13 amino acids. Germline lookup yields CDR1 SQVTM and CDR2 ANQGSEA. The CDR3 DNA reads TGCAGCGTTGGGTCCCCGGGGCGCAATGAGCAGTTCTTC. This sequence encodes CSVGSPGRNEQFF.

This clonotype was seen a few times. V gene TRBV5-1 combines with J gene TRBJ2-3, with TRBD1 matching over 10 bases. CDR1 SGHRS and CDR2 YFSETQ come from the germline V gene. V shed 4 bases and J 6 bases; nucleotides not matched to a gene: 5. This CDR3 has 14 residues. This chain's CDR3 is CASSHGTGDDTQYF. CDR3 nucleotides: TGCGCCAGCAGCCACGGGACAGGGGACGATACGCAGTATTTT.

In this sample, this clonotype turned up a few times. V and J are TRBV5-1 and TRBJ2-2; TRBD2 agrees at 8 bases. J lost 3 bases, V lost 4 bases, and 8 bases had no gene match. The CDR3 is 16 residues long. From germline, CDR1 is SGHRS and CDR2 YFSETQ. CDR3 sequence reads: CASSPSPGGDTGELFF. CDR3 bases: TGCGCCAGCAGCCCTTCGCCGGGAGGGGACACCGGGGAGCTGTTTTTT.

This rearrangement joins TRBV20-1 to TRBJ2-1, with 9 bases that match TRBD2. Trimming cost V 6 bases and J 4 bases; bases outside gene matches: 7. The germline gives CDR1 DFQATT, CDR2 SNEGSKA (reference sequence). The CDR3 spans 14 residues. The CDR3 loop reads CSAIAGAPYNEQFF. DNA for the CDR3: TGCAGTGCGATAGCGGGAGCCCCGTACAATGAGCAGTTCTTC.

Remarks on this clonotype: A much more abundant neighbour one base away suggests this may be a read error. The rearrangement joins TRBV10-3 to TRBJ2-3; no clear D gene. This CDR3 is built from 10 residues. Germline values: CDR1 ENHRY, CDR2 SYGVKD. Trimming took 8 bases from V and 1 from J, leaving 1 base between them. DNA for the CDR3: TGTGCCATCGGCACAGATACGCAGTATTTT. As protein: CAIGTDTQYF.

This clonotype was counted a few times. The gene calls are TRBV2 and TRBJ1-1, with a tentative D call TRBD1 (5 bases). Germline lookup yields CDR1 SNHLY and CDR2 FYNNEI. Trimming removed 6 bases from V and 3 bases from J, with 14 bases in between. The CDR3 length is 14 residues. The CDR3, as DNA: TGTGCCAGCAGGCGGGGCGGGAGGGACACTGAAGCTTTCTTT. Residues: CASRRGGRDTEAFF.

The chain links TRBV20-1 to TRBJ2-1; a weak D match, TRBD2 (5 bases). The CDR3 extends over 14 amino acids. The V and J ends lost 6 bases and 8 bases respectively, with 20 bases between them. Germline loops: CDR1 DFQATT, CDR2 SNEGSKA (reference sequence). DNA of the CDR3: TGCAGTGCGAGGGTGGGAAACGTCCGCGATGAGCAGTTCTTC. Protein sequence: CSARVGNVRDEQFF.

The chain links TRBV7-2 to TRBJ2-1; D ambiguous. Germline values: CDR1 SGHTA, CDR2 FQGNSA. V lost 5 bases and J lost 9, with 17 bases in between. The CDR3 has 14 amino acids. CDR3 in amino acids: CASSDLRRVGEQFF. The CDR3 DNA reads TGTGCCAGCAGCGACCTCCGGAGAGTGGGTGAGCAGTTCTTC.

This chain uses TRBV12-3 or TRBV12-4 with TRBJ2-2; D is uncertain. Between the trimmed V and J ends, which lost 2 bases and 3 bases, there was a span of 13 bases. CDR3 length: 16 amino acids. The CDR3 spells CASSLFKVLDTGELFF. The DNA of the CDR3 is TGTGCCAGCAGTTTATTTAAGGTGTTGGACACCGGGGAGCTGTTTTTT.

The CDR3: CASTNRDRGSTDTQYF. The CDR3 DNA follows: TGCGCCAGTACCAACCGGGACAGGGGGAGCACAGATACGCAGTATTTT. The chain carries TRBV5-1 and TRBJ2-3, with TRBD1 matching 11 bases. The CDR3 contains 16 residues. With V trimmed by 8 bases and J by 0 bases, 8 bases remained unmatched. Germline V gene lookup returns CDR1 SGHRS and CDR2 YFSETQ.

V usage is TRBV20-1 and J usage is TRBJ1-1, with 7 positions matching TRBD1. Germline CDR1 reads DFQATT; CDR2 reads SNEGSKA (reference sequence). The CDR3 contains 15 residues. With V trimmed by 3 bases and J by 1 base, 8 bases remained unmatched. Written as DNA, the CDR3 is TGCAGTGCTAGGGTCGGGGGACAGCCGAACACTGAAGCTTTCTTT. This encodes CSARVGGQPNTEAFF.

The rearrangement links TRBV20-1 to TRBJ2-1; no firm D call. CDR1 and CDR2 from the germline V gene are DFQATT and SNEGSKA (reference sequence). The CDR3 has 11 amino acids. Trimming took 5 bases from V and 2 from J, leaving 4 bases between them. The CDR3 loop is CSAEAYNEQFF. In DNA form, the CDR3 reads TGCAGTGCTGAGGCCTACAATGAGCAGTTCTTC.

The chain carries TRBV7-2 and TRBJ1-1, with no clear D. The germline gives CDR1 SGHTA, CDR2 FQGNSA. This CDR3 comprises 14 residues. Trimming shortened V by 5 bases and J by 1 base, and 11 bases separated the two germline ends. The CDR3 protein is CASSALAGNTEAFF. CDR3 DNA: TGTGCCAGCAGCGCCTTGGCAGGGAACACTGAAGCTTTCTTT.

The chain combines TRBV24-1 with TRBJ2-1, with 11 bases matching TRBD2. The length of the CDR3 is 17 residues. Germline V gene data show CDR1 as KGHDR and CDR2 as SFDVKD. Trimming removed 3 bases from V and 2 bases from J; junction bases left unmatched: 5. The DNA of the CDR3 is TGTGCCACCAGTGATCCGACTAGCGGGAATACCTACAATGAGCAGTTCTTC. Translating it yields CATSDPTSGNTYNEQFF.

This clonotype occurred a few times. The chain uses TRBV2 and TRBJ2-1; either TRBD1 or TRBD2 may supply D (6 bases each). CDR1 is SNHLY, CDR2 FYNNEI, per germline. V was trimmed by 7 bases and J by 5 bases, leaving 21 bases between them. The CDR3 covers 16 residues. The CDR3, as DNA: TGTGCCAGCACTCAACAGGGTAGCGGAATACACAATGAGCAGTTCTTC. Residues: CASTQQGSGIHNEQFF.